These 19 T cell receptor beta chains were all obtained from the same sample, sequenced in a study of cytomegalovirus exposure and HLA in healthy donors. This PCR relied on a set of 60 Vbeta primers and 13 Jbeta primers. The assay was immunoSEQ multiplex PCR, and TCRdb's table has in-frame clones only and misses some. The table shows 110,000 or so clones, with about 77% occurring only once. Source material: PBMCs. Receptor source: a woman aged 30 to 39 in good health and CMV-seropositive.

This clone was observed a few times. The chain is built from TRBV5-6 and TRBJ2-3; 9 bases match TRBD2. The trim removed 0 bases at V and 3 bases at J, leaving 2 bases unmatched. Germline V gives CDR1 SGHDT, CDR2 YYEEEE. The CDR3 is 15 amino acids. CDR3 in DNA: TGTGCCAGCAGCTTGGATGCGGGGGGGACAGATACGCAGTATTTT. Translated: CASSLDAGGTDTQYF.

This chain links TRBV9 with TRBJ2-3, with D possibly matching TRBD1 (6 bases). The CDR3 is 15 residues long. V gave up 3 bases and J gave up 8 bases, with 19 bases separating them. Germline CDR1 reads SGDLS; CDR2 reads YYNGEE. The CDR3 loop reads CASSARHSGEGTQYF. CDR3 DNA: TGTGCCAGCAGCGCCCGACACTCAGGGGAAGGTACGCAGTATTTT.

The rearrangement links TRBV5-4 to TRBJ1-2, with 7 bases aligning to TRBD1. The ends lost 5 bases at V and 7 bases at J; junction bases unmatched: 11. Germline V gene sequence: CDR1 SGHNT, CDR2 YYREEE (reference sequence). The CDR3 spans 14 residues. The CDR3 sequence: CASSSTRGAVGYTF. The CDR3 DNA reads TGTGCCAGCAGTTCCACCAGGGGGGCGGTTGGCTACACCTTC.

V and J are TRBV25-1 and TRBJ1-2; D perhaps matches TRBD1 (6 bases). CDR3 size: 17 residues. Germline V gene lookup returns CDR1 MGHDK and CDR2 SYGVNS. Trimming stripped 6 bases from V and 1 base from J, with 21 bases between. CDR3 nucleotides: TGTGCCAGCAGGCAGACAGGCAGTTGGTTAGTTAACTATGGCTACACCTTC. Translating it yields CASRQTGSWLVNYGYTF.

The table lists this clone with a few counts. The chain couples TRBV7-9 to TRBJ1-3; 8 nucleotides line up with TRBD1. The CDR3 sequence is 18 residues long. Trimming removed 5 bases from V and 3 bases from J; junction bases left unmatched: 15. CDR1 is SEHNR and CDR2 is FQNEAQ in the germline V gene (reference sequence). CDR3 loop: CASSDNQPGGLIGNTIYF. The CDR3 coding sequence is TGTGCCAGCAGCGACAATCAACCAGGGGGCCTCATTGGAAACACCATATATTTT.

The chain has TRBV7-9 and TRBJ2-7, with 12 bases matching TRBD1. CDR3 length: 19 residues. V gave up 4 bases and J gave up 7 bases; unmatched junction bases: 20. The V gene's germline CDR1 is SEHNR and CDR2 FQNEAQ (reference sequence). The CDR3: CASSSEGQGAPGAAGEQYF. The CDR3 nucleotides are TGTGCCAGCAGCTCCGAGGGACAGGGGGCTCCCGGGGCGGCTGGGGAGCAGTACTTC.

This clone was seen only once. The V and J genes are TRBV27 and TRBJ1-2, with 7 positions matching TRBD1. The CDR3 extends over 13 amino acids. The germline V gene has CDR1 MNHEY and CDR2 SMNVEV (reference sequence). J was trimmed by 7 bases and V by 5 bases; bases with no gene match: 7. The CDR3 nucleotides are TGTGCCAGCAGTCCAGGGACAGTATTTGGCTACACCTTC. It specifies CASSPGTVFGYTF.

This clone was detected once. V gene TRBV6-1 combines with J gene TRBJ1-6; no firm D call. CDR1 MNHNS and CDR2 SASEGT come from the germline V gene. V dropped 8 bases and J dropped 7 bases, with 12 bases sitting between them. The CDR3 totals 13 residues. In nucleotides, the CDR3 is TGTGCCAGCGTACGGCGGGGAAATTCACCCCTCCACTTT. It codes for CASVRRGNSPLHF.

The chain has TRBV15 and TRBJ1-4, with 9 bases that match TRBD1. CDR3 length equals 20 residues. Germline assignment: CDR1 LNHNV and CDR2 YYDKDF (reference sequence). V gave up 1 base and J gave up 6 bases; unmatched junction bases: 18. Here the CDR3 reads CATSRVRSGPPGQGYEKLFF. As DNA, the CDR3 is TGTGCCACCAGCAGAGTACGCTCGGGGCCTCCGGGACAGGGTTATGAAAAACTGTTTTTT. Together with reference TRBV15 and TRBJ1-4, the CDR3 gives the full variable domain: DAMVIQNPRYQVTQFGKPVTLSCSQTLNHNVMYWYQQKSSQAPKLLFHYYDKDFNNEADTPDNFQSRRPNTSFCFLDIRSPGLGDTAMYLCATSRVRSGPPGQGYEKLFFGSGTQLSVL.

The chain has TRBV4-1 and TRBJ2-1; D is possibly TRBD2 (7 bases). The CDR3 has 16 residues. The V end was cut by 1 base, the J end by 8 bases, with 18 bases between. From germline, CDR1 is MGHRA and CDR2 YSYEKL. This CDR3 is CASSQGPGGSEDEQFF. The CDR3 bases are TGCGCCAGCAGCCAAGGGCCGGGGGGCTCTGAGGATGAGCAGTTCTTC.

The chain carries TRBV6-5 and TRBJ2-1; possibly TRBD2 for D (6 bases). Germline CDR1 is MNHEY and CDR2 is SVGAGI. The CDR3 is 15 amino acids. V was pared by 0 bases and J by 1 base, with 7 bases between. The CDR3 loop is CASSYSGGSYNEQFF. The CDR3 DNA is TGTGCCAGCAGTTACTCGGGGGGATCCTACAATGAGCAGTTCTTC.

This clone was seen a handful of times. V is TRBV11-2 and J is TRBJ1-2, with a tentative D call TRBD1 (6 bases). V lost 0 bases and J 4 bases, leaving 9 bases between the germline ends. From germline, CDR1 is SGHAT and CDR2 FQNNGV. CDR3 length: 14 residues. CDR3 sequence (DNA): TGTGCCAGCAGCTTAGATGGCAGGGGCTATGGCTACACCTTC. As protein: CASSLDGRGYGYTF.

This clone was counted a few times. The V call is TRBV2, the J call TRBJ2-5; D is unresolved. CDR3 length: 13 amino acids. V lost 7 bases and J 5 bases, leaving 14 bases between the germline ends. The germline gives CDR1 SNHLY, CDR2 FYNNEI. The CDR3 sequence: CASTAAPDETQYF. DNA of the CDR3: TGTGCCAGCACGGCGGCGCCTGATGAGACCCAGTACTTC.

The chain links TRBV6-1 to TRBJ1-1, with D possibly TRBD1 on 6 matching bases. The germline V gene has CDR1 MNHNS and CDR2 SASEGT. The CDR3 has 12 residues. V was pared by 5 bases and J by 3 bases, with 7 bases between. The CDR3 sequence is CASSTGYTEAFF. CDR3 bases: TGTGCCAGCAGTACAGGGTACACTGAAGCTTTCTTT.

This chain joins TRBV10-2 and TRBJ2-7; weak D call: TRBD2 (5 bases). The CDR3 is 14 residues long. The V end lost 0 bases, the J end lost 4 bases, and 10 bases lay between the germline ends. From germline, CDR1 is WSHSY and CDR2 SAAADI. CDR3 amino acids: CASSESPEGYEQYF. CDR3 nucleotides: TGCGCCAGCAGTGAGTCTCCCGAGGGATACGAGCAGTACTTC.

The rearrangement joins TRBV6-6 to TRBJ2-2, with no clear D. The CDR3 has 11 amino acids. The germline gives CDR1 MNHNY, CDR2 SVGAGI (reference sequence). V lost 8 bases, J lost 7 bases, and 8 bases lay in between. Written as DNA, the CDR3 is TGTGCCAGCTTGTACATCGGGGAGCTGTTTTTT. Translating gives CASLYIGELFF.

V usage is TRBV25-1 and J usage is TRBJ1-6; 7 bases match TRBD1. Germline CDR1 is MGHDK and CDR2 is SYGVNS. This CDR3 is 16 amino acids long. The junction had 11 bases not matched to a gene; V was cut back by 3 bases and J by 9 bases. Written as DNA, the CDR3 is TGTGCCAGCAGTGACGATAGGACAGGCTTCTCTTCACCCCTCCACTTT. This sequence encodes CASSDDRTGFSSPLHF. The variable domain in full, completed from reference TRBV25-1 and TRBJ1-6, reads EADIYQTPRYLVIGTGKKITLECSQTMGHDKMYWYQQDPGMELHLIHYSYGVNSTEKGDLSSESTVSRIRTEHFPLTLESARPSHTSQYLCASSDDRTGFSSPLHFGNGTRLTVT.

V gene TRBV5-6 combines with J gene TRBJ2-1; 11 bases agree with TRBD2. There are 15 residues in the CDR3. Per the germline V gene, CDR1 is SGHDT and CDR2 is YYEEEE. The V segment lost 1 base and the J segment 7 bases; nucleotides outside the gene matches: 4. Here the CDR3 reads CASSLLAGGRNEQFF. CDR3 DNA sequence: TGTGCCAGCAGCTTGCTAGCGGGGGGCCGGAATGAGCAGTTCTTC. Together with reference TRBV5-6 and TRBJ2-1, the CDR3 gives the full variable domain: DAGVTQSPTHLIKTRGQQVTLRCSPKSGHDTVSWYQQALGQGPQFIFQYYEEEERQRGNFPDRFSGHQFPNYSSELNVNALLLGDSALYLCASSLLAGGRNEQFFGPGTRLTVL.

The V call is TRBV12-5, the J call TRBJ1-3, with D possibly being TRBD1 (6 bases). Germline V gene data show CDR1 as LGHNT and CDR2 as FRNRAP. Between the trimmed V and J ends, which lost 1 base and 2 bases, there was a span of 6 bases. The CDR3 totals 14 residues. The DNA of the CDR3 is TGTGCTAGTGGTTTGGGGACAGCTGGAAACACCATATATTTT. Translated: CASGLGTAGNTIYF.